Following are 17 T cell receptor beta chains from one sample sequenced in a study of CD8+ T cells in alopecia areata. RNA extraction was followed by reverse transcription into cDNA, which acted as the sequencing template. The table came from immunoSEQ multiplex PCR; TCRdb's copy has only in-frame clones and leaves some out. Here the sample spans some 240,000 clones, 57% being singletons. The input for sequencing was CD4+ T cells sorted from blood, taken at week 0. The receptors originated from a human donor with alopecia areata.

This clone was observed a handful of times. The chain carries TRBV19 and TRBJ2-3; the D gene is possibly TRBD2 (7 bases). Germline loops: CDR1 LNHDA, CDR2 SQIVND (reference sequence). The CDR3 length is 15 residues. The V end lost 7 bases, the J end lost 0 bases, and 14 bases lay between the germline ends. In DNA, the CDR3 is TGTGCCAGTAAATCGGCGGGGGCTAGCACAGATACGCAGTATTTT. Its translation is CASKSAGASTDTQYF.

Regarding this clone: Other DNA sequences in this sample translate to the same CDR3. The genes are TRBV18 and TRBJ2-3; D is ambiguous. V lost 0 bases to trimming and J lost 0 bases, with 1 base between them. The CDR3 covers 13 residues. Germline values: CDR1 KGHSH, CDR2 LQKENI. The CDR3 reads CASSPPSTDTQYF. CDR3 bases: TGTGCCAGCTCACCACCTAGCACAGATACGCAGTATTTT.

Written as DNA, the CDR3 is TGCGCCAGCAGCCCCCAACCAAGTAGCACAGATACGCAGTATTTT. Translated, it gives CASSPQPSSTDTQYF. The chain uses TRBV5-1 and TRBJ2-3, with D hard to call. Germline CDR1 SGHRS, CDR2 YFSETQ. The CDR3 has 15 amino acids. V shed 4 bases and J shed 0 bases, with 12 bases lying between them. Looking up the rest from reference TRBV5-1 and TRBJ2-3 gives the full variable domain: KAGVTQTPRYLIKTRGQQVTLSCSPISGHRSVSWYQQTPGQGLQFLFEYFSETQRNKGNFPGRFSGRQFSNSRSEMNVSTLELGDSALYLCASSPQPSSTDTQYFGPGTRLTVL.

The V call is TRBV6-5, the J call TRBJ2-5, with unresolved D. There are 14 residues in the CDR3. Trimming took off 7 bases at V and 3 bases at J, with 15 bases between the two ends. The V gene's germline CDR1 is MNHEY and CDR2 SVGAGI. CDR3 residues: CASTPPGTKETQYF. DNA of the CDR3: TGTGCCAGCACCCCCCCGGGCACCAAAGAGACCCAGTACTTC.

The V gene is TRBV4-1, the J gene TRBJ2-7, with D unclear. V was trimmed by 1 base and J by 8 bases, leaving 15 bases between them. Germline-derived CDR1 and CDR2 are MGHRA and YSYEKL. This CDR3 spans 14 amino acids. The CDR3 coding sequence is TGCGCCAGCAGCCAAGCCCCCGAGCCCCTCAAGCAGTACTTC. Translation gives CASSQAPEPLKQYF.

This clone was seen more than once but under ten times. The chain carries TRBV7-2 and TRBJ2-1; TRBD2 matches 10 bases. The CDR3 contains 19 residues. V shed 2 bases and J 0 bases; nucleotides not matched to a gene: 10. CDR1 SGHTA and CDR2 FQGNSA come from the germline V gene. The CDR3 reads CASSLRSGRPRSSYNEQFF. DNA for the CDR3: TGTGCCAGCAGCTTACGTAGCGGGAGGCCTAGGAGCTCCTACAATGAGCAGTTCTTC.

On this clone: This sample includes further DNA sequences coding for the same CDR3. The chain uses TRBV27 and TRBJ1-5; D unclear. CDR3 length equals 14 residues. CDR1 and CDR2 (germline): MNHEY, SMNVEV (reference sequence). V was shortened by 5 bases and J by 0 bases, with 8 bases between the two germline ends. The CDR3 sequence: CASSLGYSNQPQHF. The CDR3 nucleotides are TGTGCCAGCAGTCTCGGGTATAGCAATCAGCCCCAGCATTTT.

The rearrangement uses TRBV14 and TRBJ2-1; D possibly corresponds to TRBD1 (5 bases). The CDR3 sequence is 12 residues long. Deletions cut 4 bases from V and 7 bases from J, with 8 bases between. From germline, CDR1 is SGHDN and CDR2 FVKESK. In DNA, the CDR3 is TGTGCCAGCAGCCCAGGGTGGAATGAGCAGTTCTTC. It encodes CASSPGWNEQFF.

V usage is TRBV7-3 and J usage is TRBJ1-2; maybe TRBD1 (5 bases). CDR3 length equals 15 residues. Trimming shortened V by 2 bases and J by 4 bases, and 14 bases separated the two germline ends. Germline lookup yields CDR1 SGHTA and CDR2 FQGTGA. In DNA, the CDR3 is TGTGCCAGCAGCTTACTACTACGACAGCCCTATGGCTACACCTTC. Amino acid sequence: CASSLLLRQPYGYTF.

As regards this clone: Other DNA sequences from this sample encode an identical CDR3 as well. The J gene is TRBJ2-3, the V gene TRBV9; D is uncertain. Germline CDR1 and CDR2: SGDLS and YYNGEE. V was cut by 0 bases and J by 3 bases, with 5 bases left in between. This CDR3 contains 13 residues. CDR3 sequence: CASSVVGTDTQYF. Here the CDR3 DNA reads TGTGCCAGCAGCGTAGTTGGGACAGATACGCAGTATTTT.

This clone was detected a few times. This rearrangement joins TRBV29-1 to TRBJ2-1; D possibly corresponds to TRBD2 (7 bases). The CDR3 runs 16 residues. Germline V gene sequence: CDR1 SQVTM, CDR2 ANQGSEA. With 3 bases removed from V and 0 bases from J, the gap between germline ends came to 15 bases. CDR3 sequence reads: CSVEGGRRSSYNEQFF. In DNA form, the CDR3 reads TGCAGCGTTGAGGGGGGGCGACGGAGCTCCTACAATGAGCAGTTCTTC.

The chain uses TRBV5-1 and TRBJ1-2, with D possibly TRBD1 on 5 matching bases. Trimming removed 3 bases at V and 2 bases at J, with 8 bases between. The CDR3 has 13 amino acids. CDR1 and CDR2 (germline): SGHRS, YFSETQ. The CDR3 is CASSSGPNYGYTF. CDR3 nucleotides: TGCGCCAGCAGCTCGGGACCCAACTATGGCTACACCTTC.

The gene calls are TRBV2 and TRBJ1-4; maybe TRBD1 (6 bases). This CDR3 contains 12 residues. Trimming stripped 7 bases from V and 8 bases from J, with 11 bases between. Germline CDR1 SNHLY, CDR2 FYNNEI. The CDR3 sequence is CASKDSGEKLFF. CDR3 DNA sequence: TGTGCCAGCAAGGACAGCGGGGAAAAACTGTTTTTT.

This sequence joins TRBV5-1 and TRBJ2-7; 7 nucleotides line up with TRBD1. Germline V CDR1 and CDR2: SGHRS, YFSETQ. This CDR3 comprises 13 residues. V was pared by 4 bases and J by 1 base, with 2 bases of the junction left unmatched. The CDR3, as DNA: TGCGCCAGCAGCCGGACAGGATCCTACGAGCAGTACTTC. It is translated as CASSRTGSYEQYF.

Concerning this clone itself: Mismatch with germline at one junction end may stem from a read error. CDR3 loop: CASSYSMSSELFF. Here the CDR3 DNA reads TGTGCCAGCAGTTACTCGATGTCTAGTGAGCTGTTCTTC. The V gene is TRBV6-5, the J gene TRBJ2-1; D gene unclear. Per germline, CDR1 MNHEY and CDR2 SVGAGI. The CDR3 runs to 13 residues.

The table lists this clone with a few counts. CDR3 DNA: TGTGCCAGCAGTGAAGGAGGTCCGGGACTAGCGGGAGATACGCAGTATTTT. This encodes CASSEGGPGLAGDTQYF. V and J are TRBV2 and TRBJ2-3; TRBD2 matches 12 bases. The CDR3 consists of 17 residues. V shed 1 base, J shed 5 bases, and the junction held 7 bases outside the gene matches. Per the germline V gene, CDR1 is SNHLY and CDR2 is FYNNEI.

The chain's CDR3 is CASSTGHNYEQYF. The CDR3 DNA is TGTGCCAGCAGCACGGGACACAACTACGAGCAGTACTTC. J is TRBJ2-7 and V is TRBV6-5, with D possibly matching TRBD1 (6 bases). Trimming stripped 6 bases from V and 3 bases from J, with 12 bases between. Germline V CDR1 and CDR2: MNHEY, SVGAGI. The CDR3 totals 13 residues.